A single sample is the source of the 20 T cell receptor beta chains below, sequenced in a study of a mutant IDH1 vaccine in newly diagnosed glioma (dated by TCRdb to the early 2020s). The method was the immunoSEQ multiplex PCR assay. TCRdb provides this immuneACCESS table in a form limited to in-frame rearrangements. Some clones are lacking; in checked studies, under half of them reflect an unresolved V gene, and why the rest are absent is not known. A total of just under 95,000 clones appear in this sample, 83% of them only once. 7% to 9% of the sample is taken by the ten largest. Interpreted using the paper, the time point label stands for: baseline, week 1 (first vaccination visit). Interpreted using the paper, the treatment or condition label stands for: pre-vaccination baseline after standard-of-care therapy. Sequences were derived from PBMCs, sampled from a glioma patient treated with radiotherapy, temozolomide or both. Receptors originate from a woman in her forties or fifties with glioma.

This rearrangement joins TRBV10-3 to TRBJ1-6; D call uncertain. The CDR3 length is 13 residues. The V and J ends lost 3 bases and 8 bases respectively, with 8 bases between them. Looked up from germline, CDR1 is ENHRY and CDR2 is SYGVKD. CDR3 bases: TGTGCCATCAGTGAATATCGGGATTCACCCCTCCACTTT. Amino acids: CAISEYRDSPLHF.

In DNA, the CDR3 is TGTGCCAGCTCACCACCGGGAGGGGGGCCCTACAATGAGCAGTTCTTC. The encoded protein is CASSPPGGGPYNEQFF. The chain recombines TRBV18 with TRBJ2-1; D might be TRBD2 (7 bases). The CDR3 length is 16 residues. Deletions cut 0 bases from V and 2 bases from J, with 11 bases between. Germline-derived CDR1 and CDR2 are KGHSH and LQKENI.

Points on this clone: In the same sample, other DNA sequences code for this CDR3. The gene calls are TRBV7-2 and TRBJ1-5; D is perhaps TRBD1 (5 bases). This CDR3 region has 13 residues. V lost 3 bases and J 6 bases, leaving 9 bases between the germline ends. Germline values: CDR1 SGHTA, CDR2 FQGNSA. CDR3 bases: TGTGCCAGCAGCTTGGACAACAGTCAGCCCCAGCATTTT. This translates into CASSLDNSQPQHF.

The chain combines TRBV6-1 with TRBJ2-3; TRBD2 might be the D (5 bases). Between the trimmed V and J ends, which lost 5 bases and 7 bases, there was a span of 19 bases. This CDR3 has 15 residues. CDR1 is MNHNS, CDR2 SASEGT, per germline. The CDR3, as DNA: TGTGCCAGCAGTAAGGAGGCGCAAGGAACAAATACGCAGTATTTT. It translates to CASSKEAQGTNTQYF.

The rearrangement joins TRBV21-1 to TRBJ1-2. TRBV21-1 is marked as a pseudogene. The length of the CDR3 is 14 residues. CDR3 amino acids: CASQKAGGFYGYTF. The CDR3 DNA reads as TGTGCCAGCCAAAAGGCGGGGGGGTTCTATGGCTACACCTTC.

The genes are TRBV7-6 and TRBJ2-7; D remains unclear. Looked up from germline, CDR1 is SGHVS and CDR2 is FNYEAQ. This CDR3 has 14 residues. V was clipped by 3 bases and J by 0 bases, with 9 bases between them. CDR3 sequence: CASSFDSNSYEQYF. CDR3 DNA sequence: TGTGCCAGCAGCTTCGACTCCAACTCCTACGAGCAGTACTTC.

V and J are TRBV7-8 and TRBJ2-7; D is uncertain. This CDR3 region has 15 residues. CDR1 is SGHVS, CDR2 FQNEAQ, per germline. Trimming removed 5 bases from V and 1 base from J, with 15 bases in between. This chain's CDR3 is CASSTPDFGSYEQYF. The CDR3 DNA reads TGTGCCAGCAGCACCCCGGATTTTGGGTCCTACGAGCAGTACTTC.

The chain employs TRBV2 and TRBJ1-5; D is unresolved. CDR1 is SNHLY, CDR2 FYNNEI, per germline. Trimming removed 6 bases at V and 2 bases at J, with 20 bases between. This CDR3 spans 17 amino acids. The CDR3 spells CASRGSGGSTGNQPQHF. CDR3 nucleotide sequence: TGTGCCAGCAGGGGTTCGGGAGGGTCTACGGGCAATCAGCCCCAGCATTTT.

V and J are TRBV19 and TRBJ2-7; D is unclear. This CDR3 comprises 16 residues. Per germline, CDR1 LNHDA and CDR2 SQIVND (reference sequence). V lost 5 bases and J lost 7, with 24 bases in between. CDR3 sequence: CASSFRHDTLVLEQYF. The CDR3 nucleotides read TGTGCCAGTAGTTTTAGACACGATACCTTAGTTCTAGAGCAGTACTTC. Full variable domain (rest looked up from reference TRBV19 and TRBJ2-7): DGGITQSPKYLFRKEGQNVTLSCEQNLNHDAMYWYRQDPGQGLRLIYYSQIVNDFQKGDIAEGYSVSREKKESFPLTVTSAQKNPTAFYLCASSFRHDTLVLEQYFGPGTRLTVT.

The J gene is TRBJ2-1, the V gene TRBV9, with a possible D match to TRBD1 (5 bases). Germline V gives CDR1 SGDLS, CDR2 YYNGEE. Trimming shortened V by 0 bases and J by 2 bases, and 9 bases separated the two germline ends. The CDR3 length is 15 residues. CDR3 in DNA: TGTGCCAGCAGCGTAGTTGACAGTACCTACAATGAGCAGTTCTTC. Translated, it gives CASSVVDSTYNEQFF.

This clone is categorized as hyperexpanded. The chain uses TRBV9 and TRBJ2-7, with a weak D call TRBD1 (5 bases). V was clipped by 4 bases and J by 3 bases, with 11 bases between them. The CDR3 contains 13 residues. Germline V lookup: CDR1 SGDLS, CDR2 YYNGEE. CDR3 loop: CASSPGLFYEQYF. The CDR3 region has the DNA TGTGCCAGCAGCCCAGGGCTCTTCTACGAGCAGTACTTC.

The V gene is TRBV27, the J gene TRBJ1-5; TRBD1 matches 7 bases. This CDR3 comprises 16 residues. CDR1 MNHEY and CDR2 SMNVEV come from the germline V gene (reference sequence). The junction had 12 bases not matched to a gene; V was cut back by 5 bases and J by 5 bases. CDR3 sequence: CASSPDREGRHQPQHF. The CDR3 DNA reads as TGTGCCAGCAGTCCCGACAGGGAAGGAAGGCATCAGCCCCAGCATTTT.

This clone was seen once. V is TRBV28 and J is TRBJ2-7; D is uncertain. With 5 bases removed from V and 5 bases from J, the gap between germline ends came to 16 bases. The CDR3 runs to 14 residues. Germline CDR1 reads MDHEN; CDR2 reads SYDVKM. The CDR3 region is CASSPLVRPNEQYF. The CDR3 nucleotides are TGTGCCAGCAGTCCACTCGTCCGACCCAACGAGCAGTACTTC.

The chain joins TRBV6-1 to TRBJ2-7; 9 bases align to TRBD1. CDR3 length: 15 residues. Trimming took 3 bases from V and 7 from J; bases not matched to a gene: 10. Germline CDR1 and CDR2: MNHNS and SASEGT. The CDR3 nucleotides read TGTGCCAGCAGTGATCCGGGACAGGGTCTGGAGGAGCAGTACTTC. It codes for CASSDPGQGLEEQYF.

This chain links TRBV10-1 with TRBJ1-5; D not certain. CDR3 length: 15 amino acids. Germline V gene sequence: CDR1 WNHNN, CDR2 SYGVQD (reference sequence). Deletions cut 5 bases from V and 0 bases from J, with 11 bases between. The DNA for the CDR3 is TGCGCCAGCAGTCCAGAGTGTCATAGCAATCAGCCCCAGCATTTT. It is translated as CASSPECHSNQPQHF.

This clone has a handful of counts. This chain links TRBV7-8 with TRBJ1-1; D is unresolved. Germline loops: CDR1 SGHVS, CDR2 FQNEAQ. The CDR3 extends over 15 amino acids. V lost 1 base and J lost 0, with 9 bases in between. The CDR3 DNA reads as TGTGCCAGCAGCTTAGGGGCGCGAATGAACACTGAAGCTTTCTTT. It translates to CASSLGARMNTEAFF. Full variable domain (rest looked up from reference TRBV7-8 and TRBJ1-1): GAGVSQSPRYKVAKRGQDVALRCDPISGHVSLFWYQQALGQGPEFLTYFQNEAQLDKSGLPSDRFFAERPEGSVSTLKIQRTQQEDSAVYLCASSLGARMNTEAFFGQGTRLTVV.

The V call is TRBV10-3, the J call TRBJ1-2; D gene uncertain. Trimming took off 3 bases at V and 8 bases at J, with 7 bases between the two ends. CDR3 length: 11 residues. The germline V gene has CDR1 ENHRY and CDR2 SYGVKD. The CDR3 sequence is CAISDGVGYTF. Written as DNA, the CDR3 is TGTGCCATCAGTGACGGGGTCGGCTACACCTTC.

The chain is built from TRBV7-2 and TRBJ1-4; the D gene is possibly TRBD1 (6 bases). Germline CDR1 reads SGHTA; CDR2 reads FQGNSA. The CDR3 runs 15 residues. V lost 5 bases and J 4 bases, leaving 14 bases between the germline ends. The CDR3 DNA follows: TGTGCCAGCAGCGCCTCCGGGACATTTAATGAAAAACTGTTTTTT. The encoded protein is CASSASGTFNEKLFF.

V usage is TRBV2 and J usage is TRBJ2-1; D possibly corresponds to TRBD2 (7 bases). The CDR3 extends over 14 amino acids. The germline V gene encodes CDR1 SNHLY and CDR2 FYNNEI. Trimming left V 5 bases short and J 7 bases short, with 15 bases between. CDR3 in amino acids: CASSRGGAVNEQFF. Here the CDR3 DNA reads TGTGCCAGCAGTAGGGGGGGGGCCGTTAATGAGCAGTTCTTC.

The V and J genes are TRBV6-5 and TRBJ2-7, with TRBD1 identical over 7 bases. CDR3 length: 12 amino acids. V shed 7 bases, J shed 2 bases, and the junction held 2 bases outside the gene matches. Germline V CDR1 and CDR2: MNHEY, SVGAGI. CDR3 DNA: TGTGCCAGCAAAGGGACAGCCTACGAGCAGTACTTC. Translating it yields CASKGTAYEQYF.